Following are 22 T cell receptor beta chains from one sample sequenced in a study of T-cell reconstitution after alpha-beta-depleted transplantation in children. This sample's TCRbeta library carried unique molecular identifier barcodes. TCRdb analysed the PCR reads with MiXCR anew, one entry per CDR3 protein. The table has approximately 520,000 distinct CDR3 sequences, about 30% seen once; the top ten hold around 2.3%. Material: PBMCs from the stem cell graft donor, obtained from the stem cell graft. The receptors here all came from a human donor who donated a stem cell graft to a child with aplastic anemia.

The CDR3 loop reads CASRRGSVSGNTIYF. The CDR3 nucleotides read TGTGCCAGCAGACGGGGCAGCGTCTCTGGAAACACCATATATTTT. This chain connects TRBV7-9 to TRBJ1-3; D possibly corresponds to TRBD1 (5 bases). The V and J ends lost 6 bases and 0 bases respectively, with 12 bases between them. This CDR3 is built from 15 residues. Looked up from germline, CDR1 is SEHNR and CDR2 is FQNEAQ (reference sequence). Full variable domain (remainder filled in from reference TRBV7-9 and TRBJ1-3): DTGVSQNPRHKITKRGQNVTFRCDPISEHNRLYWYRQTLGQGPEFLTYFQNEAQLEKSRLLSDRFSAERPKGSFSTLEIQRTEQGDSAMYLCASRRGSVSGNTIYFGEGSWLTVV.

This clonotype has only a few counts. V usage is TRBV15 and J usage is TRBJ2-1; the match to TRBD2 covers 9 bases. The V gene end was trimmed by 4 bases and the J gene end by 6 bases; junction bases not matched to a gene: 7. The CDR3 covers 15 residues. Germline-derived CDR1 and CDR2 are LNHNV and YYDKDF (reference sequence). Here the CDR3 DNA reads TGTGCCACCAGCAAGCGACTAGCGGATAGCAATGAGCAGTTCTTC. Translation gives CATSKRLADSNEQFF.

V and J are TRBV6-1 and TRBJ2-1, with D tentatively TRBD2 (6 bases). Germline-derived CDR1 and CDR2 are MNHNS and SASEGT. V was clipped by 10 bases and J by 6 bases, with 16 bases between them. The CDR3 totals 13 residues. CDR3 DNA: TGTGCCACCAAACGGGAGTTGGTCAATGAGCAGTTCTTC. Amino acids: CATKRELVNEQFF.

The V gene is TRBV20-1, the J gene TRBJ1-5; possible D gene TRBD1, 5 bases. CDR3 length: 15 amino acids. V lost 0 bases and J lost 2, with 11 bases in between. Germline lookup yields CDR1 DFQATT and CDR2 SNEGSKA (reference sequence). The CDR3 region has the DNA TGCAGTGCTAGAGATCGGTCAGGGCGCAATCAGCCCCAGCATTTT. Its translation is CSARDRSGRNQPQHF.

A few counts support this clonotype. The chain is built from TRBV20-1 and TRBJ2-3; tentatively, D is TRBD2 (6 bases). Trimming stripped 0 bases from V and 2 bases from J, with 15 bases between. Germline V gene lookup returns CDR1 DFQATT and CDR2 SNEGSKA (reference sequence). The CDR3 is 16 residues long. The CDR3 spells CSARDSGGPVTDTQYF. The CDR3 DNA reads as TGCAGTGCTAGAGATAGCGGAGGGCCGGTCACAGATACGCAGTATTTT.

The chain combines TRBV9 with TRBJ1-1; 12 bases are a match to TRBD1. Germline V CDR1 and CDR2: SGDLS, YYNGEE. Trimming took 3 bases from V and 1 from J; bases not matched to a gene: 7. CDR3 length: 17 residues. CDR3 in amino acids: CASSDYRDRGQNTEAFF. The CDR3 nucleotides are TGTGCCAGCAGCGACTACCGGGACAGGGGGCAGAACACTGAAGCTTTCTTT.

The chain has TRBV29-1 and TRBJ2-3; 7 nucleotides match TRBD1. With V trimmed by 6 bases and J by 5 bases, 14 bases remained unmatched. Germline V CDR1 and CDR2: SQVTM, ANQGSEA. The CDR3 spans 15 residues. The CDR3 sequence is CSVPDRARGRDTQYF. The CDR3 coding sequence is TGCAGCGTCCCCGACAGGGCTCGAGGTAGAGATACGCAGTATTTT.

V and J are TRBV4-3 and TRBJ2-2; 10 positions match TRBD2. CDR3 length: 17 amino acids. Germline lookup yields CDR1 LGHNA and CDR2 YSLEER. The ends lost 0 bases at V and 6 bases at J; junction bases unmatched: 7. CDR3 residues: CASSQDRSGRASGELFF. CDR3 nucleotide sequence: TGCGCCAGCAGCCAAGATAGGAGCGGGAGGGCCTCCGGGGAGCTGTTTTTT.

There are a few counts of this clonotype. CDR3 DNA sequence: TGTGCCAGCAGTTACGCGCCTAGAGATACGCAGTATTTT. This codes for CASSYAPRDTQYF. J is TRBJ2-3 and V is TRBV6-5; no definite D call. The ends were cut back, 2 bases at V and 5 bases at J, with 8 bases in the middle. The CDR3 extends over 13 amino acids. CDR1 and CDR2 from the germline V gene are MNHEY and SVGAGI.

The chain joins TRBV20-1 to TRBJ1-1; tentative D call: TRBD1 (5 bases). Germline-derived CDR1 and CDR2 are DFQATT and SNEGSKA (reference sequence). The CDR3 sequence is 15 residues long. V lost 2 bases to trimming and J lost 0 bases, with 13 bases between them. In DNA, the CDR3 is TGCAGTGCTAGACGACAGTCGAGAATGAACACTGAAGCTTTCTTT. It codes for CSARRQSRMNTEAFF.

The chain combines TRBV7-2 with TRBJ1-5; D gene uncertain. The germline gives CDR1 SGHTA, CDR2 FQGNSA. The V gene lost 3 bases and the J gene lost 1 base, with 13 bases spanning the gap. The CDR3 has 16 amino acids. CDR3 amino acids: CASSFPRVGSNQPQHF. The DNA for the CDR3 is TGTGCCAGCAGCTTCCCTCGCGTAGGAAGCAATCAGCCCCAGCATTTT.

The CDR3, as DNA: TGTGCCAGCAGTCTCGACAACCGTAGCACAGATACGCAGTATTTT. Protein: CASSLDNRSTDTQYF. The chain uses TRBV12-3 or TRBV12-4 and TRBJ2-3, with D unclear. V lost 5 bases and J 0 bases, leaving 12 bases between the germline ends. This CDR3 region has 15 residues.

The chain has TRBV20-1 and TRBJ1-2; 7 positions agree with TRBD1. CDR3 length equals 13 residues. Losses at the gene ends were 1 base for V and 6 bases for J; bases not matched to a gene: 5. CDR1 is DFQATT, CDR2 SNEGSKA, per germline (reference sequence). The CDR3 is CSARGQDRNGYTF. In DNA form, the CDR3 reads TGCAGTGCTAGAGGACAGGACAGGAATGGCTACACCTTC.

The sample holds a few counts of this clonotype. V and J are TRBV7-2 and TRBJ2-1, with D unclear. The CDR3 sequence is 14 residues long. The germline V gene has CDR1 SGHTA and CDR2 FQGNSA. The V gene lost 4 bases and the J gene lost 5 bases, with 12 bases spanning the gap. CDR3 region: CASSSYSENNEQFF. CDR3 in DNA: TGTGCCAGCAGCTCTTATTCGGAAAACAATGAGCAGTTCTTC.

The V and J genes are TRBV20-1 and TRBJ2-1; D gene ambiguous. The CDR3 is 12 residues long. Germline-derived CDR1 and CDR2 are DFQATT and SNEGSKA (reference sequence). V lost 0 bases and J 9 bases, leaving 9 bases between the germline ends. The CDR3 spells CSARDPLPEQFF. In nucleotides, the CDR3 is TGCAGTGCTAGAGATCCGCTCCCTGAGCAGTTCTTC.

The chain couples TRBV11-3 to TRBJ1-2, with 9 nucleotides matching TRBD1. The CDR3 has 15 residues. The junction had 4 bases not matched to a gene; V was cut back by 5 bases and J by 0 bases. Germline lookup yields CDR1 SGHNT and CDR2 YENEEA. CDR3 DNA: TGTGCCAGCAGCCCGGGGACAGGGCCTAACTATGGCTACACCTTC. Amino acids: CASSPGTGPNYGYTF.

The chain has TRBV29-1 and TRBJ1-1, with D maybe TRBD1 (6 bases). Trimming left V 4 bases short and J 0 bases short, with 9 bases between. CDR1 SQVTM and CDR2 ANQGSEA come from the germline V gene. The CDR3 contains 13 residues. The CDR3 sequence is CSVATGMNTEAFF. DNA for the CDR3: TGCAGCGTTGCCACAGGGATGAACACTGAAGCTTTCTTT.

About this clonotype: One end of the junction fails to match germline, which may point to a read error. V gene TRBV3-1 combines with J gene TRBJ1-1; the D is unclear. CDR1 is LGHDT, CDR2 YNNKEL, per germline (reference sequence). CDR3 size: 13 residues. CDR3 protein: CPSSQGEYSEAFF. CDR3 nucleotide sequence: TGTCCCAGCAGCCAAGGCGAGTACTCAGAAGCTTTCTTT.

This clonotype was recorded a few times. The chain joins TRBV27 to TRBJ1-3, with TRBD1 as a possible D gene (5 bases). This CDR3 has 16 amino acids. V was trimmed by 7 bases and J by 0 bases, leaving 16 bases between them. Germline V CDR1 and CDR2: MNHEY, SMNVEV (reference sequence). CDR3 in amino acids: CASTIEVGGSGNTIYF. For the CDR3, the DNA is TGTGCCAGCACCATCGAGGTGGGGGGCTCTGGAAACACCATATATTTT.

This clonotype has more than one count but fewer than ten. The J gene is TRBJ1-3, the V gene TRBV7-8, with D hard to call. Deletions cut 2 bases from V and 4 bases from J, with 9 bases between. Germline-derived CDR1 and CDR2 are SGHVS and FQNEAQ. CDR3 length: 14 amino acids. CDR3 coding DNA: TGTGCCAGCAGCTTACAGGCAGGCGGAAACACCATATATTTT. It encodes CASSLQAGGNTIYF.

This clonotype appeared a few times. The J gene is TRBJ2-7, the V gene TRBV9; no definite D call. The CDR3 contains 14 residues. Between the trimmed V and J ends, which lost 4 bases and 2 bases, there was a span of 13 bases. Per the germline V gene, CDR1 is SGDLS and CDR2 is YYNGEE. The CDR3 bases are TGTGCCAGCAGCCCCCAGGACCTGACCTACGAGCAGTACTTC. Translation gives CASSPQDLTYEQYF.

The chain has TRBV13 and TRBJ2-3; D remains ambiguous. The germline CDR1 and CDR2 sequences are PRHDT and FYEKMQ (reference sequence). The V and J ends lost 6 bases and 0 bases respectively, with 13 bases between them. CDR3 length: 15 amino acids. The CDR3 here is CASRSEEYSTDTQYF. The CDR3 DNA is TGTGCCAGCAGATCCGAAGAATATAGCACAGATACGCAGTATTTT.